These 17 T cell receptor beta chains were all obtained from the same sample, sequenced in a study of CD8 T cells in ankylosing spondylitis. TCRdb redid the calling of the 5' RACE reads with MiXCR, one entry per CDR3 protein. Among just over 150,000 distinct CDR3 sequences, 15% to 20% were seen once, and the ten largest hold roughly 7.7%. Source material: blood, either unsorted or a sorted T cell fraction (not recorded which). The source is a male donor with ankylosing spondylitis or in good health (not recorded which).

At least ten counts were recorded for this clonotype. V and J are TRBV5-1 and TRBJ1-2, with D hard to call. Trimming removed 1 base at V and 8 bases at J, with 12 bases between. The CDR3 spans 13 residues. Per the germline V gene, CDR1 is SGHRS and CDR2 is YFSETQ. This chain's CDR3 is CASSLSGEEGYTF. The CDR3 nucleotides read TGCGCCAGCAGCTTGTCCGGGGAGGAAGGCTACACCTTC.

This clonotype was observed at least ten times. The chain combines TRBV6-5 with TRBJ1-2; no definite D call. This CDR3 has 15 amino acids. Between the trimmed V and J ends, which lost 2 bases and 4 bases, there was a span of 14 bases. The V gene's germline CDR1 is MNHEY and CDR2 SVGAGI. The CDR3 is CASSYLRVTSYGYTF. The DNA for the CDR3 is TGTGCCAGCAGTTACCTTCGGGTAACCTCCTATGGCTACACCTTC.

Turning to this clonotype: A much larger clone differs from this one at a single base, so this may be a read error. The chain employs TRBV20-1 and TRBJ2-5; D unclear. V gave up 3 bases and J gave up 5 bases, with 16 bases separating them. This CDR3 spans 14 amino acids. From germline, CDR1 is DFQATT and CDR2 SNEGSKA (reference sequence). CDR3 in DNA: TGCAGTGCTAGCGCCGGCGCGAGCTATGAGACCCAGTACTTC. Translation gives CSASAGASYETQYF.

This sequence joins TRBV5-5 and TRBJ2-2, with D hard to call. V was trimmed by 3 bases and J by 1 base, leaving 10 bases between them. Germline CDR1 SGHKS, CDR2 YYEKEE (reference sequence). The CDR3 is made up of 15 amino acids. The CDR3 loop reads CASSSKDGNTGELFF. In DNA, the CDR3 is TGTGCCAGCAGCTCCAAGGACGGGAACACCGGGGAGCTGTTTTTT.

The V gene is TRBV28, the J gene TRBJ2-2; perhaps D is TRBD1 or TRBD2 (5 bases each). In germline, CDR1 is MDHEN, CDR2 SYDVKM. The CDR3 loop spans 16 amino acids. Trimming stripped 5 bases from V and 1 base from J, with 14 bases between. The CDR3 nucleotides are TGTGCCAGCAGTCCCTTTGGGGGAGTGAACACCGGGGAGCTGTTTTTT. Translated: CASSPFGGVNTGELFF.

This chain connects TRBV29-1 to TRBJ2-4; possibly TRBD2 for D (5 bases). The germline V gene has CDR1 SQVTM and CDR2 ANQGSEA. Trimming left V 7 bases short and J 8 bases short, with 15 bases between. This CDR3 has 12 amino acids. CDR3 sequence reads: CSGGPAEDIQYF. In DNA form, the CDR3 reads TGCAGCGGAGGGCCGGCCGAGGACATTCAGTACTTC.

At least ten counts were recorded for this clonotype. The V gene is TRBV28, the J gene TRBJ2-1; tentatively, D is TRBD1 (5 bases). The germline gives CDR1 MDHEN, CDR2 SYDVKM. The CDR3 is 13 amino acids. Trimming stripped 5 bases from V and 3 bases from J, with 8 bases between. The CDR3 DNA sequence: TGTGCCAGCAGTGGGGCAAACTACAATGAGCAGTTCTTC. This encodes CASSGANYNEQFF. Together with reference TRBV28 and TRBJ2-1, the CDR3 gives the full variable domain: DVKVTQSSRYLVKRTGEKVFLECVQDMDHENMFWYRQDPGLGLRLIYFSYDVKMKEKGDIPEGYSVSREKKERFSLILESASTNQTSMYLCASSGANYNEQFFGPGTRLTVL.

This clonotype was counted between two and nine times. The CDR3: CASSVWGNTGELFF. DNA for the CDR3: TGTGCCAGCAGCGTATGGGGGAACACCGGGGAGCTGTTTTTT. This chain joins TRBV9 and TRBJ2-2; D is unclear. Germline V gene data show CDR1 as SGDLS and CDR2 as YYNGEE. Trimming removed 1 base from V and 1 base from J, with 5 bases in between. This CDR3 has 14 residues.

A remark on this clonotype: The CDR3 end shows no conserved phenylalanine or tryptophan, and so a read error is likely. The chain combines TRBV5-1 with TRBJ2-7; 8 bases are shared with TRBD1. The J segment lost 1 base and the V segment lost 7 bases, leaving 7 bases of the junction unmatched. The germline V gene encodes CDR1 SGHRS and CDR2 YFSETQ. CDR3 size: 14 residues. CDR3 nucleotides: TGCGCCAGCCGTACGGACAGGGTGTCCTACGAGCAGTACCTC. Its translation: CASRTDRVSYEQYL.

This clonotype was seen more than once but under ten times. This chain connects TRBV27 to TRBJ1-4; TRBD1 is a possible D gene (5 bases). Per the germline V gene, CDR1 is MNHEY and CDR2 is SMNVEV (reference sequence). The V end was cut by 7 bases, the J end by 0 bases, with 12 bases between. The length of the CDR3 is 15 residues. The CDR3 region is CASTPTVATNEKLFF. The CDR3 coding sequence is TGTGCCAGCACACCGACAGTTGCAACTAATGAAAAACTGTTTTTT.

CDR3 sequence (DNA): TGTGCCAGCACCAACGGGGGAGCGAACACCGGGGAGCTGTTTTTT. Its protein is CASTNGGANTGELFF. This chain connects TRBV6-5 to TRBJ2-2, with TRBD2 as a possible D gene (6 bases). V lost 7 bases to trimming and J lost 0 bases, with 12 bases between them. The CDR3 loop spans 15 amino acids. Looked up from germline, CDR1 is MNHEY and CDR2 is SVGAGI.

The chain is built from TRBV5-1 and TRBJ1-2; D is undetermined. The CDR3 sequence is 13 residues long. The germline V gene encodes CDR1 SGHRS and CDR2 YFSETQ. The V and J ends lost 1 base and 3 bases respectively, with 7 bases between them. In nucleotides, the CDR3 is TGCGCCAGCAGCTTGACAGAGCACTATGGCTACACCTTC. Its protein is CASSLTEHYGYTF.

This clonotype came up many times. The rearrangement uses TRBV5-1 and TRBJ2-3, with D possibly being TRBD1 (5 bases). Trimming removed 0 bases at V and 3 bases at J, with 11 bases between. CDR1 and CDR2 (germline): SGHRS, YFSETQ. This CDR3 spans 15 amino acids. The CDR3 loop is CASSLDGKGTDTQYF. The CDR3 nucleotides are TGCGCCAGCAGCTTGGATGGTAAGGGGACAGATACGCAGTATTTT.

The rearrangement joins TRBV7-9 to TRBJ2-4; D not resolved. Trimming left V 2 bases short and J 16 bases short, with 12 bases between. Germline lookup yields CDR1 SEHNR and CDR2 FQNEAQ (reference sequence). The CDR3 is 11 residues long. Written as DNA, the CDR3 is TGTGCCAGCAGCTTACGCGGAAGTTGCTACTTC. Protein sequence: CASSLRGSCYF.

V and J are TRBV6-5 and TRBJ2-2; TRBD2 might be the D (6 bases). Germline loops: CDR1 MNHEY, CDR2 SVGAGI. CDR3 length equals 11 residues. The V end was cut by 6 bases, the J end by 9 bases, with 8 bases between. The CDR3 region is CASRGGRELFF. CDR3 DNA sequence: TGTGCCAGCAGGGGAGGCCGGGAGCTGTTTTTT.

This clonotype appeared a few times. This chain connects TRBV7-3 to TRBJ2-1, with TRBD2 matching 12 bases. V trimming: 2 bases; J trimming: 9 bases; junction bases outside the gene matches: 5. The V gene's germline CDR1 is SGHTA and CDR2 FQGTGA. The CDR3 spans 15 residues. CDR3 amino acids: CASSLSLAGGSEQFF. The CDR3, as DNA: TGTGCCAGCAGCTTATCCCTAGCGGGAGGGAGTGAGCAGTTCTTC. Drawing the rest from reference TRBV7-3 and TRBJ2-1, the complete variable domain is GAGVSQTPSNKVTEKGKYVELRCDPISGHTALYWYRQSLGQGPEFLIYFQGTGAADDSGLPNDRFFAVRPEGSVSTLKIQRTERGDSAVYLCASSLSLAGGSEQFFGPGTRLTVL.

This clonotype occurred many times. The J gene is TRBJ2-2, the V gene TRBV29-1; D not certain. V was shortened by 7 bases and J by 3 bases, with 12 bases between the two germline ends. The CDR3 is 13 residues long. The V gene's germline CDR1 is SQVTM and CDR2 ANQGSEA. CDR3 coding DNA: TGCAGCGCCTTGGACCGTGACACCGGGGAGCTGTTTTTT. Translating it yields CSALDRDTGELFF.